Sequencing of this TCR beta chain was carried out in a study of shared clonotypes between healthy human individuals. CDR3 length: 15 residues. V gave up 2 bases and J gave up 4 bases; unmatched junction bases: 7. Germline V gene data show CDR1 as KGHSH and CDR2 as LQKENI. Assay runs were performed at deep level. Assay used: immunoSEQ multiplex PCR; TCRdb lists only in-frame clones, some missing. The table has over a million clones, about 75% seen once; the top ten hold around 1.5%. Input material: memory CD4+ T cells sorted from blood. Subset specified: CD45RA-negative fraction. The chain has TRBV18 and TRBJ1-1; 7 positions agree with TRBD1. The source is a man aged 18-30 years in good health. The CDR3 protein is CASSPSAQGGTEAFF. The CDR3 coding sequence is TGTGCCAGCTCACCATCGGCGCAGGGGGGCACTGAAGCTTTCTTT.